The 2 T cell receptor beta chains below were found in one sample sequenced in a study of T cell changes during pregnancy in multiple sclerosis. TCRdb's table, derived via immunoSEQ multiplex PCR, lists solely in-frame clones and lacks some. This repertoire shows fewer than 65,000 clones, roughly 91% found once; its top ten account for just over 0.85%. Sequenced here: peripheral blood, sampled before pregnancy. The receptors come from a female donor with multiple sclerosis, enrolled in a pregnancy study.

V is TRBV2 and J is TRBJ2-1; 12 nucleotides match TRBD1. The CDR3 covers 15 residues. Germline-derived CDR1 and CDR2 are SNHLY and FYNNEI. Trimming removed 4 bases from V and 6 bases from J; junction bases left unmatched: 4. The CDR3: CASSAGQGAGNEQFF. The CDR3 bases are TGTGCCAGCAGTGCGGGACAGGGGGCGGGCAATGAGCAGTTCTTC. Supplemented by reference TRBV2 and TRBJ2-1, the full variable domain reads EPEVTQTPSHQVTQMGQEVILRCVPISNHLYFYWYRQILGQKVEFLVSFYNNEISEKSEIFDDQFSVERPDGSNFTLKIRSTKLEDSAMYFCASSAGQGAGNEQFFGPGTRLTVL.

In nucleotides, the CDR3 is TGTGCCTGGAGTCCAGGGGTGGGGGTCCCATCAGAGACCCAGCATTTT. Amino acids: CAWSPGVGVPSETQHF. V and J are TRBV30 and TRBJ1-5, with a tentative D call TRBD1 (6 bases). CDR3 size: 16 residues. Germline V gives CDR1 GTSNPN, CDR2 SVGIG (reference sequence). V lost 2 bases, J lost 11 bases, and 25 bases lay in between. Full variable domain (remainder filled in from reference TRBV30 and TRBJ1-5): SQTIHQWPATLVQPVGSPLSLECTVEGTSNPNLYWYRQAAGRGLQLLFYSVGIGQISSEVPQNLSASRPQDRQFILSSKKLLLSDSGFYLCAWSPGVGVPSETQHFGDGTRLSIL.